These 30 T cell receptor beta chains were sequenced from one sample in a study of post-analysis software for immune sequencing data (dated by TCRdb to the mid-2010s). The method was PCR. The listed sequencing device is Illumina HiSeq 2500. To reduce PCR and sequencing biases, unique molecular identifiers were incorporated into the TCR beta cDNA libraries. TCRdb cleaned the public reads at Q25 with fastp, built clones with MiXCR and kept in-frame beta chains. Rows are unified per CDR3 protein, each entry keeping the most common DNA and genes. The sample contains around 700,000 distinct CDR3 sequences, approximately 59% of them found a single time. The ten biggest clones cover approximately 11% of the sample. These receptors are not linked to any known antigen. The study at large found these results: Roughly 5 TRBV segments, including TRBV5-6, TRBV5-1 and TRBV20-1, were significantly more frequent in patients than controls.

Sample: blood. Receptors originate from a girl aged 2 to 10 with multiple sclerosis.

The count of this clonotype is one. The chain is built from TRBV3-1 and TRBJ2-2, with D possibly matching TRBD1 (6 bases). There are 13 residues in the CDR3. The germline V gene has CDR1 LGHDT and CDR2 YNNKEL (reference sequence). The V end was cut by 6 bases, the J end by 10 bases, with 15 bases between. Here the CDR3 DNA reads TGTGCCAGCAGGTCTTACAGGGAGACGGAGCTGTTTTTT. Translated, it gives CASRSYRETELFF.

The chain employs TRBV29-1 and TRBJ1-2; D is unclear. Between the trimmed V and J ends, which lost 6 bases and 8 bases, there was a span of 16 bases. Germline assignment: CDR1 SQVTM and CDR2 ANQGSEA. The CDR3 sequence is 12 residues long. The CDR3 reads CSVEDRCMGYTF. The CDR3 region has the DNA TGCAGCGTCGAGGACCGATGTATGGGCTACACCTTC.

The genes are TRBV5-1 and TRBJ2-4; the D is unclear. The V gene lost 1 base and the J gene lost 13 bases, with 24 bases spanning the gap. The germline CDR1 and CDR2 sequences are SGHRS and YFSETQ. The CDR3 spans 16 residues. The CDR3 DNA follows: TGCGCCAGCAGCTTGAGTCTCGGAAAATCCTCCTACGGGCAGTACTTC. Amino acids: CASSLSLGKSSYGQYF.

V usage is TRBV4-1 and J usage is TRBJ2-5, with D maybe TRBD1 (6 bases). Trimming shortened V by 3 bases and J by 2 bases, and 10 bases separated the two germline ends. Germline CDR1 is MGHRA and CDR2 is YSYEKL. The CDR3 is 14 amino acids. As DNA, the CDR3 is TGCGCCAGCAGCCAGTCGGACAGACAAGAGACCCAGTACTTC. Encoded protein: CASSQSDRQETQYF.

This clonotype has a handful of counts. The rearrangement uses TRBV15 and TRBJ2-7, with 15 bases aligning to TRBD2. This CDR3 comprises 13 residues. The germline CDR1 and CDR2 sequences are LNHNV and YYDKDF (reference sequence). Trimming at V came to 6 bases and at J to 6 bases, leaving 0 bases not matched to a gene. The CDR3 spells CATRGLAGGEQYF. The CDR3 region has the DNA TGTGCCACCAGGGGACTAGCGGGAGGCGAGCAGTACTTC.

The chain links TRBV11-2 to TRBJ1-5; D not certain. The CDR3 is made up of 15 amino acids. Trimming shortened V by 5 bases and J by 1 base, and 12 bases separated the two germline ends. Germline V gene sequence: CDR1 SGHAT, CDR2 FQNNGV. Here the CDR3 reads CASSRGYQSNQPQHF. The DNA of the CDR3 is TGTGCCAGCAGCCGAGGGTATCAGAGCAATCAGCCCCAGCATTTT. Combining the CDR3 with reference TRBV11-2 and TRBJ1-5 gives the whole variable domain EAGVAQSPRYKIIEKRQSVAFWCNPISGHATLYWYQQILGQGPKLLIQFQNNGVVDDSQLPKDRFSAERLKGVDSTLKIQPAKLEDSAVYLCASSRGYQSNQPQHFGDGTRLSIL.

This chain joins TRBV5-1 and TRBJ1-2; no clear D gene. Looked up from germline, CDR1 is SGHRS and CDR2 is YFSETQ. This CDR3 spans 15 amino acids. Trimming removed 0 bases from V and 4 bases from J, with 13 bases in between. CDR3 in amino acids: CASSLDGDWRYGYTF. CDR3 in DNA: TGCGCCAGCAGCTTGGACGGGGATTGGCGCTATGGCTACACCTTC.

V gene TRBV20-1 combines with J gene TRBJ2-3; D may be TRBD2 (6 bases). CDR3 length: 14 amino acids. Germline V lookup: CDR1 DFQATT, CDR2 SNEGSKA (reference sequence). The ends were cut back, 1 base at V and 6 bases at J, with 14 bases in the middle. CDR3 bases: TGCAGTGCTAGAGTGGGACTGGGTTGGGATACGCAGTATTTT. Amino acids: CSARVGLGWDTQYF.

The rearrangement joins TRBV10-2 to TRBJ2-1; 9 bases are shared with TRBD2. The CDR3 covers 13 residues. Trimming at V came to 5 bases and at J to 7 bases, leaving 3 bases not matched to a gene. CDR1 and CDR2 (germline): WSHSY, SAAADI. The DNA for the CDR3 is TGCGCCAGCAGTACGCTAGCGGGGAATGAGCAGTTCTTC. Translation: CASSTLAGNEQFF.

This clonotype was picked up a small number of times. The gene calls are TRBV2 and TRBJ1-2; D not resolved. The germline V and J ends were trimmed by 3 bases and 8 bases, with 13 bases remaining between them. Germline loops: CDR1 SNHLY, CDR2 FYNNEI. The CDR3 loop spans 13 amino acids. The CDR3 here is CASSDQSPGGYTF. Here the CDR3 DNA reads TGTGCCAGCAGTGACCAATCCCCGGGGGGCTACACCTTC. Supplemented by reference TRBV2 and TRBJ1-2, the full variable domain reads EPEVTQTPSHQVTQMGQEVILRCVPISNHLYFYWYRQILGQKVEFLVSFYNNEISEKSEIFDDQFSVERPDGSNFTLKIRSTKLEDSAMYFCASSDQSPGGYTFGSGTRLTVV.

The J gene is TRBJ2-5, the V gene TRBV7-2, with D perhaps TRBD1 or TRBD2 (7 bases each). Looked up from germline, CDR1 is SGHTA and CDR2 is FQGNSA. With 5 bases removed from V and 4 bases from J, the gap between germline ends came to 23 bases. This CDR3 is 17 amino acids long. The DNA for the CDR3 is TGTGCCAGCAGCCCCCACTGGGAGGGGGCGAGGAGAGAGACCCAGTACTTC. Amino acid sequence: CASSPHWEGARRETQYF.

The chain couples TRBV20-1 to TRBJ2-7, with 8 bases lining up with TRBD2. The CDR3 runs to 14 residues. V was clipped by 5 bases and J by 7 bases; unmatched bases: 13. Germline CDR1 is DFQATT and CDR2 is SNEGSKA (reference sequence). The CDR3 region is CSASIAGPDSEQYF. CDR3 nucleotides: TGCAGTGCTTCAATAGCGGGGCCCGATTCTGAGCAGTACTTC.

This clonotype turned up a few times. This chain uses TRBV7-2 with TRBJ1-6; 9 positions agree with TRBD1. In germline, CDR1 is SGHTA, CDR2 FQGNSA. J lost 0 bases, V lost 6 bases, and 3 bases had no gene match. CDR3 length: 16 residues. The chain's CDR3 is CASRGTGSSYNSPLHF. The CDR3, as DNA: TGTGCCAGCAGGGGGACAGGGAGCTCCTATAATTCACCCCTCCACTTT.

The chain employs TRBV4-2 and TRBJ2-7; perhaps TRBD1 as D (5 bases). From germline, CDR1 is LGHNA and CDR2 YNFKEQ. Trimming took 1 base from V and 3 from J, leaving 16 bases between them. This CDR3 has 16 residues. The CDR3 nucleotides read TGTGCCAGCAGCCAAGGGACACTTTCCCCCTACTACGAGCAGTACTTC. This codes for CASSQGTLSPYYEQYF.

This clonotype was seen a handful of times. The V gene is TRBV12-3 or TRBV12-4, the J gene TRBJ1-4; TRBD1 matches at 11 bases. J gave up 8 bases and V 5 bases, and 7 bases lay outside the gene matches. CDR3 length equals 15 residues. CDR3 residues: CASSRTGGEGEKLFF. The CDR3 nucleotides are TGTGCCAGCAGTCGGACAGGGGGCGAGGGGGAAAAACTGTTTTTT.

This clonotype was seen only once. V gene TRBV20-1 combines with J gene TRBJ2-7; 9 bases are a match to TRBD2. The end of the DNA is better explained by TRBJ2-5, so the J call may be wrong. This CDR3 is 17 amino acids long. Germline V gene lookup returns CDR1 DFQATT and CDR2 SNEGSKA (reference sequence). Here the CDR3 reads CSATIPRRAGGVETQYF. The CDR3, as DNA: TGCAGTGCTACCATCCCCCGGCGAGCGGGAGGAGTGGAGACCCAGTACTTC.

The CDR3 sequence is CASSLGQRNYGYTF. The CDR3 coding sequence is TGTGCCAGCAGCCTCGGACAGCGTAACTATGGCTACACCTTC. The gene calls are TRBV5-6 and TRBJ1-2; possible D gene TRBD1, 6 bases. This CDR3 contains 14 residues. V was pared by 4 bases and J by 1 base, with 11 bases between. Germline V gene sequence: CDR1 SGHDT, CDR2 YYEEEE.

V gene TRBV12-3 or TRBV12-4 combines with J gene TRBJ2-5, with 8 bases matching TRBD2. V was pared by 1 base and J by 1 base, with 5 bases of the junction left unmatched. This CDR3 region has 16 residues. This chain's CDR3 is CASSLERAGAQETQYF. The CDR3 bases are TGTGCCAGCAGTTTAGAGCGAGCGGGGGCCCAAGAGACCCAGTACTTC.

J is TRBJ2-1 and V is TRBV3-1; tentative D call: TRBD1 (5 bases). Deletions cut 4 bases from V and 4 bases from J, with 23 bases between. The CDR3 has 18 amino acids. Germline-derived CDR1 and CDR2 are LGHDT and YNNKEL (reference sequence). CDR3 nucleotides: TGTGCCAGCAGCCGTTCAATACGACAGAAGTTTTCTTACAATGAGCAGTTCTTC. Translated: CASSRSIRQKFSYNEQFF.

The rearrangement uses TRBV28 and TRBJ1-1; D call uncertain. Trimming removed 6 bases at V and 11 bases at J, with 13 bases between. This CDR3 contains 11 residues. Per germline, CDR1 MDHEN and CDR2 SYDVKM. The CDR3 coding sequence is TGTGCCAGCAGCGACACCTCCAGCGCTTTCTTT. This codes for CASSDTSSAFF.

The chain couples TRBV7-3 to TRBJ2-1, with 11 bases lining up with TRBD2. CDR1 and CDR2 from the germline V gene are SGHTA and FQGTGA. V shed 4 bases and J 4 bases; nucleotides not matched to a gene: 9. The CDR3 totals 17 residues. The CDR3 here is CASSSSGTSGDYNEQFF. The CDR3 nucleotides read TGTGCCAGCAGCTCATCCGGGACTAGCGGAGATTACAATGAGCAGTTCTTC.

The CDR3 sequence: CASSFMSGRGPYEQYF. As DNA, the CDR3 is TGCGCCAGCAGCTTTATGAGCGGGAGGGGGCCTTACGAGCAGTACTTC. The chain recombines TRBV5-1 with TRBJ2-7, with 10 bases identical to TRBD2. The germline gives CDR1 SGHRS, CDR2 YFSETQ. The CDR3 length is 16 residues. The V segment lost 2 bases and the J segment 4 bases; nucleotides outside the gene matches: 9.

The rearrangement uses TRBV7-9 and TRBJ1-1; D uncertain. In germline, CDR1 is SEHNR, CDR2 FQNEAQ (reference sequence). CDR3 length: 18 amino acids. Trimming left V 2 bases short and J 4 bases short, with 23 bases between. CDR3 residues: CASSLRFGIPSAGTEAFF. The CDR3 DNA sequence: TGTGCCAGCAGCTTACGGTTCGGGATCCCATCGGCGGGCACTGAAGCTTTCTTT.

This clonotype was detected only a few times. The genes are TRBV6-5 and TRBJ2-3; 10 bases agree with TRBD2. The germline CDR1 and CDR2 sequences are MNHEY and SVGAGI. The V gene end was trimmed by 8 bases and the J gene end by 5 bases; junction bases not matched to a gene: 4. The CDR3 totals 13 residues. CDR3 residues: CASASGGGDTQYF. In DNA form, the CDR3 reads TGTGCCAGCGCTAGCGGGGGAGGAGATACGCAGTATTTT.

As regards this clonotype: At one end, the junction sequence differs from germline, possibly due to a read error. The V and J genes are TRBV29-1 and TRBJ2-1; 7 bases match TRBD2. In germline, CDR1 is SQVTM, CDR2 ANQGSEA. The CDR3 has 15 amino acids. The CDR3 region has the DNA TGCAGCGTTGAGACTAGCACAAGACGCTACAATGAGCAGTTCTTT. Its translation: CSVETSTRRYNEQFF.

The chain carries TRBV5-1 and TRBJ1-6; D gene unclear. CDR3 length: 15 residues. From germline, CDR1 is SGHRS and CDR2 YFSETQ. The V end was cut by 0 bases, the J end by 14 bases, with 18 bases between. The CDR3 loop reads CASSLGTRSFGALHF. In nucleotides, the CDR3 is TGCGCCAGCAGCTTGGGGACCCGCTCGTTTGGGGCCCTCCACTTT.

The rearrangement joins TRBV19 to TRBJ2-3; 7 bases fit TRBD2. The V segment lost 2 bases and the J segment 1 base; nucleotides outside the gene matches: 3. Per the germline V gene, CDR1 is LNHDA and CDR2 is SQIVND (reference sequence). This CDR3 comprises 15 residues. The CDR3 sequence is CASSIRGGGTDTQYF. The CDR3 DNA follows: TGTGCCAGTAGTATACGCGGGGGTGGCACAGATACGCAGTATTTT. The complete variable domain, with remaining parts taken from reference TRBV19 and TRBJ2-3, reads DGGITQSPKYLFRKEGQNVTLSCEQNLNHDAMYWYRQDPGQGLRLIYYSQIVNDFQKGDIAEGYSVSREKKESFPLTVTSAQKNPTAFYLCASSIRGGGTDTQYFGPGTRLTVL.

V usage is TRBV6-6 and J usage is TRBJ1-2; TRBD1 matches 12 bases. The V gene end was trimmed by 2 bases and the J gene end by 6 bases; junction bases not matched to a gene: 7. Per the germline V gene, CDR1 is MNHNY and CDR2 is SVGAGI (reference sequence). The CDR3 extends over 16 amino acids. This CDR3 is CASSYPGTGGAHGYTF. In DNA, the CDR3 is TGTGCCAGCAGTTACCCCGGGACAGGGGGCGCACATGGCTACACCTTC.

The chain has TRBV20-1 and TRBJ2-3, with TRBD2 identical over 7 bases. The V gene's germline CDR1 is DFQATT and CDR2 SNEGSKA (reference sequence). V gave up 6 bases and J gave up 10 bases; unmatched junction bases: 16. The CDR3 covers 14 residues. The chain's CDR3 is CSASRASGIQPQYF. The DNA of the CDR3 is TGCAGTGCCTCTCGTGCAAGCGGGATTCAGCCGCAGTATTTT.

This clonotype was counted a few times. The chain uses TRBV29-1 and TRBJ2-5, with TRBD2 matching over 14 bases. The CDR3 runs to 15 residues. CDR1 and CDR2 (germline): SQVTM, ANQGSEA. The J segment lost 5 bases and the V segment lost 6 bases, leaving 8 bases of the junction unmatched. The CDR3 DNA reads as TGCAGCGTAATCGGGACTAGCGGGAGCGGGGAGACCCAGTACTTC. Amino acids: CSVIGTSGSGETQYF.